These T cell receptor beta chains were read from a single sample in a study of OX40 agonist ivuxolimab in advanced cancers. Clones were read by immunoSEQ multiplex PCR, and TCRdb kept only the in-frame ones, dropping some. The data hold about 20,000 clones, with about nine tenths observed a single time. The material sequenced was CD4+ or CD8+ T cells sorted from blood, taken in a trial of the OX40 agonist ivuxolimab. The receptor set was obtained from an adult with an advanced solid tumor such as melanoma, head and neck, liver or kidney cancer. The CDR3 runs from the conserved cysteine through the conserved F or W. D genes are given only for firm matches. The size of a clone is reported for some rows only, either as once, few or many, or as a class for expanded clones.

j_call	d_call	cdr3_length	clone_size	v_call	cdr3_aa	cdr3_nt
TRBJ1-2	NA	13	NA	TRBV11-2	CASSDPTSVGYTF	TGTGCCAGCAGCGACCCGACGTCGGTGGGCTACACCTTC
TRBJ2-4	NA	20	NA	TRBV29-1	CSVEIFATGATFWGKNIQYF	TGCAGCGTTGAGATCTTTGCGACCGGGGCCACCTTTTGGGGCAAAAACATTCAGTACTTC
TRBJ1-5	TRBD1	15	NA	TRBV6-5	CARVENQGDHQPQHF	TGTGCCAGAGTGGAAAATCAGGGGGATCATCAGCCCCAGCATTTT
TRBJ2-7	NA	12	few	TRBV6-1	CASSEALREQYF	TGTGCCAGCAGTGAAGCGCTTCGTGAGCAGTACTTC
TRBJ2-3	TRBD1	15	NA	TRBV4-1	CASSQETGGPDTQYF	TGCGCCAGCAGCCAAGAAACAGGGGGCCCAGATACGCAGTATTTT
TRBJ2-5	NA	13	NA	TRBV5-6	CASSFGVGETQYF	TGTGCCAGCAGCTTCGGAGTAGGAGAGACCCAGTACTTC
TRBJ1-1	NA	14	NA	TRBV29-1	CSVWGLEWNTEAFF	TGCAGCGTTTGGGGCCTAGAATGGAACACTGAAGCTTTCTTT
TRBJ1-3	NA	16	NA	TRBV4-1	CASSPRSGSSGNTIYF	TGCGCCAGCAGCCCCAGGTCGGGGAGCTCTGGAAACACCATATATTTT
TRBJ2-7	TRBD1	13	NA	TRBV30	CASGQGAPAEQYF	TGTGCCTCCGGACAGGGGGCCCCGGCCGAGCAGTACTTC
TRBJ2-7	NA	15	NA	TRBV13	CASSGRSAGGYEQYF	TGTGCCAGCAGCGGACGATCGGCAGGGGGGTACGAGCAGTACTTC
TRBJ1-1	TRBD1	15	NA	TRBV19	CASSSLQGVDTEAFF	TGTGCCAGTAGTTCCCTACAGGGGGTAGACACTGAAGCTTTCTTT
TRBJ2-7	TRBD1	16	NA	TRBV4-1	CASSQEWQGAYYEQYF	TGCGCCAGCAGCCAAGAATGGCAGGGGGCTTACTACGAGCAGTACTTC
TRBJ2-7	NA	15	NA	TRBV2	CASSEVWGRSYEQYF	TGTGCCAGCAGTGAAGTGTGGGGTCGCTCCTACGAGCAGTACTTC
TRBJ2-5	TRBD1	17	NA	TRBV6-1	CASSEEEGQGAWETQYF	TGTGCCAGCAGTGAAGAAGAGGGACAGGGGGCATGGGAGACCCAGTACTTC
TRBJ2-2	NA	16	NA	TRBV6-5	CASSYSGGVNTGELFF	TGTGCCAGCAGTTACTCTGGAGGGGTAAACACCGGGGAGCTGTTTTTT
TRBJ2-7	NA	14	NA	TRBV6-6	CASSYFSGAVEQYF	TGTGCCAGCAGTTACTTTTCGGGGGCTGTCGAGCAGTACTTC
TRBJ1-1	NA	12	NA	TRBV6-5	CASSPREAEAFF	TGTGCCAGCAGCCCCAGGGAAGCTGAAGCTTTCTTT
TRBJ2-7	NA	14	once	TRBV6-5	CASTMKRTPYEQYF	TGTGCCAGCACCATGAAGAGGACCCCCTACGAGCAGTACTTC
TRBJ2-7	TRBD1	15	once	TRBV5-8	CASSLEYRGVYEQYF	TGTGCCAGCAGCTTAGAATACAGGGGGGTCTACGAGCAGTACTTC
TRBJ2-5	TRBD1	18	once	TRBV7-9	CASSVFRDRGPGGETQYF	TGTGCCAGCAGCGTCTTCCGGGACAGGGGGCCTGGGGGAGAGACCCAGTACTTC
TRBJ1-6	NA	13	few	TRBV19	CASSPAGDSPLHF	TGTGCCAGTAGCCCCGCCGGGGATTCACCCCTCCACTTT
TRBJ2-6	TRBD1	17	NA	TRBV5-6	CASSHGTGNSGANVLTF	TGTGCCAGCAGCCACGGGACAGGGAACTCTGGGGCCAACGTCCTGACTTTC
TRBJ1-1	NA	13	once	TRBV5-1	CASSLTGYTEAFF	TGCGCCAGCAGCTTGACAGGGTACACTGAAGCCTTCTTT
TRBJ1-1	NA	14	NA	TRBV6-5	CASQGAHGNTEAFF	TGTGCCAGTCAGGGAGCGCATGGGAACACTGAAGCTTTCTTT
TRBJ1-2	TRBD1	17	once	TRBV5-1	CASSSTGVTKPDYGYTF	TGCGCCAGCAGCTCGACAGGGGTAACTAAACCAGACTATGGCTACACCTTC
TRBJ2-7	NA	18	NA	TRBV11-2	CASSLDAGDYRLSYEQYF	TGTGCCAGCAGCTTAGATGCAGGTGACTACCGACTCTCCTACGAGCAGTACTTC
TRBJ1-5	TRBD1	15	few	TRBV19	CASSIGQGAWQPQHF	TGTGCCAGTAGTATAGGACAGGGGGCCTGGCAGCCCCAGCATTTT
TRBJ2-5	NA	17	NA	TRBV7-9	CASSLQGRGPRGETQYF	TGTGCCAGCAGCCTACAGGGGAGGGGGCCGCGGGGAGAGACCCAGTACTTC
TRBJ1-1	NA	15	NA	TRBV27	CASSSLIGENTEAFF	TGTGCCAGCAGTTCTCTTATCGGGGAGAACACTGAAGCTTTCTTT
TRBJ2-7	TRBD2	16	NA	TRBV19	CASSPGAGEYSYEQYF	TGTGCCAGTAGTCCTGGGGCGGGGGAGTACTCCTACGAGCAGTACTTC
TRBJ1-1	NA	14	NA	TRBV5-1	CASSLADIHTEAFF	TGCGCCAGCAGCTTGGCCGACATCCACACTGAAGCTTTCTTT
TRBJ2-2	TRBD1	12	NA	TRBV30	CDWPRGQWGAVF	TGTGACTGGCCCAGGGGGCAATGGGGAGCTGTTTTT
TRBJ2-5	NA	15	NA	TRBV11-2	CASSSGLGDQETQYF	TGTGCCAGCAGCTCTGGCCTGGGGGACCAAGAGACCCAGTACTTC
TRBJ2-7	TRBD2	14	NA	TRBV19	CASSISLADIEQYF	TGTGCCAGTAGTATATCACTAGCGGACATCGAGCAGTACTTC
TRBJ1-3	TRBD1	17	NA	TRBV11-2	CASSSRDTGGIRDTIYF	TGTGCCAGCAGCTCAAGAGATACAGGGGGCATAAGGGACACCATATATTTT
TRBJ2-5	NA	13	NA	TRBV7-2	CASRGTSRETQYF	TGTGCCAGCAGAGGGACGTCGCGGGAGACCCAGTACTTC
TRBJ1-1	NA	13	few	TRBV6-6	CASSYSEVTEAFF	TGTGCCAGCAGTTACTCAGAGGTCACTGAAGCTTTCTTT
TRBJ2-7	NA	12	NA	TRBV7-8	CASSAVGNEQYF	TGTGCCAGCAGCGCCGTGGGGAACGAGCAGTACTTC
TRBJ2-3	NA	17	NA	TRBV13	CASSSTRDDTSTDTQYF	TGTGCCAGCAGCAGTACCAGGGACGACACTAGCACAGATACGCAGTATTTT
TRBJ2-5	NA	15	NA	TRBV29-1	CSVVGGLARDETQYF	TGCAGCGTTGTTGGAGGCCTAGCGAGAGACGAGACCCAGTACTTC
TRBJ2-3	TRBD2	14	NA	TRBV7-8	CASSFLAGVDTQYF	TGTGCCAGCAGCTTTCTTGCGGGGGTAGATACGCAGTATTTT
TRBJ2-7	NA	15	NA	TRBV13	CASSLGAGNTYEQYF	TGTGCCAGCAGCTTAGGTGCAGGGAATACCTACGAGCAGTACTTC